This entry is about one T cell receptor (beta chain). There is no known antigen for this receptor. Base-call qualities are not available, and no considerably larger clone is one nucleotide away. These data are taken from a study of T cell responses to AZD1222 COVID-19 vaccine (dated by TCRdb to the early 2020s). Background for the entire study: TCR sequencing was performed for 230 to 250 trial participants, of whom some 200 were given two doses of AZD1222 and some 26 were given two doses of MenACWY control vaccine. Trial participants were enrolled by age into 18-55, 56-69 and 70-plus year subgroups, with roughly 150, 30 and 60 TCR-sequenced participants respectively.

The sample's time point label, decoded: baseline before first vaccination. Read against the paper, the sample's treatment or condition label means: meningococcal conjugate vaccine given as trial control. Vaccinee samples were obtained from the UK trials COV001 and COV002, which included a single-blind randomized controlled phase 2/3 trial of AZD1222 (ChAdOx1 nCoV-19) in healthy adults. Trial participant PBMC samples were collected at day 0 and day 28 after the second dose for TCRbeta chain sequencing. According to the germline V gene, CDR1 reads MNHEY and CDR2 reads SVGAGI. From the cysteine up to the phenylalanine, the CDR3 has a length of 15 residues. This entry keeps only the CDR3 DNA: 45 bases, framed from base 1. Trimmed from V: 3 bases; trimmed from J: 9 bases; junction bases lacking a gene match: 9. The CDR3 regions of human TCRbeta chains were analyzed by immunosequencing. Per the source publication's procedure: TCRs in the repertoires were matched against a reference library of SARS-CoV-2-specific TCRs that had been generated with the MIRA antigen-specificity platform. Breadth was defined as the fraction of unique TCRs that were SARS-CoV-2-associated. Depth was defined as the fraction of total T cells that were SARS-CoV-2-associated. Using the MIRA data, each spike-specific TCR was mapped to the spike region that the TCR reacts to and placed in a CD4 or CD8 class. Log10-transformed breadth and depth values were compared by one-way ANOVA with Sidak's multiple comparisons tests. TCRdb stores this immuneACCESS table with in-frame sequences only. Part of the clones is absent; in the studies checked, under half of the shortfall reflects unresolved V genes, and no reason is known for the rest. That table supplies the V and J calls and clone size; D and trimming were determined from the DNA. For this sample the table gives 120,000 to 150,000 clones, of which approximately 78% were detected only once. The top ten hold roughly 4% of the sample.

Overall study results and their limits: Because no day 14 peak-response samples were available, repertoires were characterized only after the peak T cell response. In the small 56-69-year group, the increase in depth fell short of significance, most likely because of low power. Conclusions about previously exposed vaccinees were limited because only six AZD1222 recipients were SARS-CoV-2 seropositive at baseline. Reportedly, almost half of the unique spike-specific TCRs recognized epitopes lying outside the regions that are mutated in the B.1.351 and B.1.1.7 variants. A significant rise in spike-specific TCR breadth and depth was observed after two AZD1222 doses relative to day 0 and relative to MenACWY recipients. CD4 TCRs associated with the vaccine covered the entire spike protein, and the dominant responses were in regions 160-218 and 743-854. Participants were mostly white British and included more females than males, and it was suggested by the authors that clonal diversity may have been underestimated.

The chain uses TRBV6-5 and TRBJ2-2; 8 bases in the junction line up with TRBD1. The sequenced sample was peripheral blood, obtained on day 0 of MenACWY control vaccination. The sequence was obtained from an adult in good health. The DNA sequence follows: TGTGCCAGCAGTTATTCCGGGACAGGACCCCGGGAGCTGTTTTTT. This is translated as CASSYSGTGPRELFF.